What follows are 31 T cell receptor beta chains derived from one specimen sequenced in a study of OX40 agonist ivuxolimab in advanced cancers. The repertoire was sequenced with immunoSEQ multiplex PCR; TCRdb's copy has only in-frame clones and lacks some. Counted here are fewer than 80,000 clones, around 93% occurring once; the ten biggest clones make up 14% to 15%. This sample comprised CD4+ or CD8+ T cells sorted from blood, obtained in a trial of the OX40 agonist ivuxolimab. These receptors originate from an adult with an advanced solid tumor such as melanoma, head and neck, liver or kidney cancer.

V usage is TRBV6-5 and J usage is TRBJ2-7; no clear D gene. CDR3 length equals 13 residues. The V end lost 2 bases, the J end lost 0 bases, and 5 bases lay between the germline ends. The germline gives CDR1 MNHEY, CDR2 SVGAGI. The CDR3 bases are TGTGCCAGCAGTTACGGAAACTCCTACGAGCAGTACTTC. It is translated as CASSYGNSYEQYF.

The chain links TRBV5-1 to TRBJ2-1, with a tentative D call TRBD1 (5 bases). The CDR3 has 17 residues. Germline V gene data show CDR1 as SGHRS and CDR2 as YFSETQ. The ends were cut back, 0 bases at V and 5 bases at J, with 18 bases in the middle. CDR3: CASSLGVDDRLNNEQFF. Here the CDR3 DNA reads TGCGCCAGCAGCTTGGGTGTCGACGACAGACTGAACAATGAGCAGTTCTTC. The entire variable domain, with the rest obtained from reference TRBV5-1 and TRBJ2-1, is as follows: KAGVTQTPRYLIKTRGQQVTLSCSPISGHRSVSWYQQTPGQGLQFLFEYFSETQRNKGNFPGRFSGRQFSNSRSEMNVSTLELGDSALYLCASSLGVDDRLNNEQFFGPGTRLTVL.

Only one count was recorded for this clone. V gene TRBV4-2 combines with J gene TRBJ2-4, with 7 bases aligning to TRBD1. J lost 6 bases, V lost 5 bases, and 13 bases had no gene match. Germline values: CDR1 LGHNA, CDR2 YNFKEQ. This CDR3 is built from 16 residues. CDR3 region: CASSTNWREGANIQYF. The CDR3 DNA follows: TGTGCCAGCAGCACCAATTGGAGAGAGGGGGCAAACATTCAGTACTTC.

The sample holds a few counts of this clone. The chain uses TRBV19 and TRBJ1-5; the D gene is possibly TRBD1 (6 bases). Germline lookup yields CDR1 LNHDA and CDR2 SQIVND (reference sequence). The V end lost 3 bases, the J end lost 3 bases, and 9 bases lay between the germline ends. The length of the CDR3 is 14 residues. Here the CDR3 DNA reads TGTGCCAGTAGTATGTACAGGGACAATCAGCCCCAGCATTTT. Protein product: CASSMYRDNQPQHF.

The rearrangement links TRBV28 to TRBJ2-7; tentative D call: TRBD2 (6 bases). The CDR3 contains 12 residues. From germline, CDR1 is MDHEN and CDR2 SYDVKM. V lost 7 bases and J 0 bases, leaving 7 bases between the germline ends. The CDR3 DNA reads TGTGCCAGCAAGGAGGGCTCCTACGAGCAGTACTTC. It encodes CASKEGSYEQYF.

This chain uses TRBV5-4 with TRBJ2-2; D is unresolved. V was cut by 0 bases and J by 1 base, with 7 bases left in between. Germline V gene data show CDR1 as SGHNT and CDR2 as YYREEE (reference sequence). The length of the CDR3 is 15 residues. The CDR3 is CASSLGHGNTGELFF. The CDR3, as DNA: TGTGCCAGCAGCTTGGGACATGGGAACACCGGGGAGCTGTTTTTT.

The chain joins TRBV11-3 to TRBJ1-4; D is possibly TRBD1 (6 bases). Trimming removed 5 bases at V and 0 bases at J, with 10 bases between. Germline lookup yields CDR1 SGHNT and CDR2 YENEEA. The CDR3 totals 15 residues. The chain's CDR3 is CASSPEGATNEKLFF. The DNA for the CDR3 is TGTGCCAGCAGCCCCGAGGGGGCAACTAATGAAAAACTGTTTTTT.

CDR3 sequence reads: CASSLGAANEQFF. The CDR3 region has the DNA TGTGCCAGCAGCTTAGGGGCAGCGAATGAGCAGTTCTTC. The chain has TRBV7-6 and TRBJ2-1; no firm D call. V was shortened by 1 base and J by 7 bases, with 8 bases between the two germline ends. Germline V CDR1 and CDR2: SGHVS, FNYEAQ. The CDR3 is 13 amino acids.

The chain has TRBV5-4 and TRBJ2-7; TRBD2 is a possible D gene (7 bases). Germline V gene data show CDR1 as SGHNT and CDR2 as YYREEE (reference sequence). The CDR3 sequence is 15 residues long. V dropped 2 bases and J dropped 3 bases, with 15 bases sitting between them. The CDR3 nucleotides are TGTGCCAGCAGCTTAACCGGGGGGCTTTTCTACGAGCAGTACTTC. As protein: CASSLTGGLFYEQYF.

The gene calls are TRBV11-3 and TRBJ1-1, with D unclear. Germline lookup yields CDR1 SGHNT and CDR2 YENEEA. V was trimmed by 8 bases and J by 7 bases, leaving 8 bases between them. This CDR3 has 10 amino acids. Here the CDR3 reads CASSGGEAFF. The CDR3 DNA sequence: TGTGCCAGCTCCGGTGGTGAAGCTTTCTTT.

The genes are TRBV4-3 and TRBJ2-5, with 7 bases lining up with TRBD2. In germline, CDR1 is LGHNA, CDR2 YSLEER. The CDR3 is 15 residues long. V shed 2 bases and J 2 bases; nucleotides not matched to a gene: 5. The CDR3 reads CASSQLLAEQETQYF. CDR3 sequence (DNA): TGCGCCAGCAGCCAACTTCTAGCGGAACAAGAGACCCAGTACTTC.

This chain connects TRBV7-9 to TRBJ2-1, with 8 nucleotides matching TRBD1. Germline lookup yields CDR1 SEHNR and CDR2 FQNEAQ (reference sequence). The CDR3 is 13 residues long. With V trimmed by 6 bases and J by 7 bases, 5 bases remained unmatched. CDR3 in DNA: TGTGCCAGCAGATTCCAGGGGGCAAATGAGCAGTTCTTC. Its translation is CASRFQGANEQFF.

This clone was counted a few times. The V call is TRBV18, the J call TRBJ1-4; 12 bases line up with TRBD1. Per the germline V gene, CDR1 is KGHSH and CDR2 is LQKENI. J lost 14 bases, V lost 5 bases, and 9 bases had no gene match. The CDR3 covers 14 residues. In DNA form, the CDR3 reads TGTGCCAGCTCATCCGGGACAGGGGGCGATTTGCTGTTTTTT. Its translation is CASSSGTGGDLLFF.

The gene calls are TRBV10-3 and TRBJ1-1; D remains ambiguous. V lost 3 bases and J lost 0, with 11 bases in between. This CDR3 comprises 15 residues. CDR1 and CDR2 (germline): ENHRY, SYGVKD. The CDR3 bases are TGTGCCATCAGTGATGACCAAGCCCTGAACACTGAAGCTTTCTTT. Translating gives CAISDDQALNTEAFF.

In its sample, this clone was seen once. CDR3 residues: CATSRDPEWVAGFPGELFF. The CDR3 DNA follows: TGTGCCACCAGCAGAGATCCCGAATGGGTAGCGGGATTCCCCGGGGAGCTGTTTTTT. J is TRBJ2-2 and V is TRBV15, with 8 bases fitting TRBD2. The germline CDR1 and CDR2 sequences are LNHNV and YYDKDF (reference sequence). Trimming at V came to 0 bases and at J to 6 bases, leaving 15 bases not matched to a gene. This CDR3 spans 19 amino acids.

CDR3 amino acids: CASSSTGEEKLFF. The CDR3 coding sequence is TGTGCCAGCAGTTCGACAGGGGAGGAAAAACTGTTTTTT. V and J are TRBV27 and TRBJ1-4; 8 bases are shared with TRBD1. This CDR3 comprises 13 residues. Germline V CDR1 and CDR2: MNHEY, SMNVEV (reference sequence). V was clipped by 4 bases and J by 8 bases; unmatched bases: 3.

This rearrangement joins TRBV19 to TRBJ2-1, with 11 bases matching TRBD2. The CDR3 is 14 residues long. V lost 5 bases, J lost 7 bases, and 4 bases stayed unmatched. Germline CDR1 and CDR2: LNHDA and SQIVND (reference sequence). The CDR3 DNA follows: TGTGCCAGTAGTCCCGGGACTAGCGGAAATGAGCAGTTCTTC. Its translation is CASSPGTSGNEQFF.

This rearrangement joins TRBV5-6 to TRBJ2-1; the D gene is possibly TRBD2 (6 bases). With 0 bases removed from V and 8 bases from J, the gap between germline ends came to 21 bases. The CDR3 covers 17 residues. Germline V gene data show CDR1 as SGHDT and CDR2 as YYEEEE. CDR3 sequence: CASSLEGRGGIRDEQFF. CDR3 bases: TGTGCCAGCAGCTTGGAAGGGCGTGGCGGGATAAGGGATGAGCAGTTCTTC.

As concerns this clone: The junction departs from germline at one end; a sequencing error may be responsible. The chain carries TRBV7-7 and TRBJ2-2; TRBD2 matches at 9 bases. CDR3 length: 19 amino acids. CDR1 SSHAT and CDR2 FNYEAQ come from the germline V gene (reference sequence). The CDR3 protein is CASTQAISGSWLDTGELFF. The CDR3 region has the DNA TGTGCTAGCACGCAGGCTATTAGCGGGAGCTGGCTTGACACCGGGGAGCTGTTTTTT.

This chain links TRBV28 with TRBJ2-7; D might be TRBD2 (6 bases). Between the trimmed V and J ends, which lost 2 bases and 6 bases, there was a span of 8 bases. This CDR3 has 12 residues. Germline CDR1 MDHEN, CDR2 SYDVKM. The CDR3 DNA sequence: TGTGCCAGCAGTTTAGCGGGATCCGAGCAGTACTTC. It yields the protein CASSLAGSEQYF.

The rearrangement uses TRBV9 and TRBJ1-3; possibly TRBD1 for D (5 bases). The V gene lost 1 base and the J gene lost 3 bases, with 11 bases spanning the gap. CDR1 is SGDLS and CDR2 is YYNGEE in the germline V gene. This CDR3 contains 15 residues. Here the CDR3 DNA reads TGTGCCAGCAGCGTAAGTGGAGGGGATGGAAACACCATATATTTT. Translation gives CASSVSGGDGNTIYF.

The chain combines TRBV9 with TRBJ2-2; a weak D match, TRBD2 (6 bases). Germline V lookup: CDR1 SGDLS, CDR2 YYNGEE. This CDR3 comprises 15 residues. Between the trimmed V and J ends, which lost 7 bases and 1 base, there was a span of 14 bases. In DNA, the CDR3 is TGTGCCAGCGCCGAAGGGAGGCAGAACACCGGGGAGCTGTTTTTT. Amino acids: CASAEGRQNTGELFF. The whole variable domain, remainder taken from reference TRBV9 and TRBJ2-2, is DSGVTQTPKHLITATGQRVTLRCSPRSGDLSVYWYQQSLDQGLQFLIQYYNGEERAKGNILERFSAQQFPDLHSELNLSSLELGDSALYFCASAEGRQNTGELFFGEGSRLTVL.

The chain has TRBV11-2 and TRBJ2-5; D is unclear. CDR1 is SGHAT and CDR2 is FQNNGV in the germline V gene. This CDR3 spans 13 amino acids. The germline V and J ends were trimmed by 3 bases and 3 bases, with 8 bases remaining between them. CDR3 sequence (DNA): TGTGCCAGCAGCTTTGTAGGGAAAGAGACCCAGTACTTC. Translated, it gives CASSFVGKETQYF.

The chain couples TRBV4-2 to TRBJ1-5, with unresolved D. CDR3 length: 15 amino acids. Between the trimmed V and J ends, which lost 6 bases and 2 bases, there was a span of 14 bases. Germline V lookup: CDR1 LGHNA, CDR2 YNFKEQ. In DNA, the CDR3 is TGTGCCAGCAGAAAGGAGGCAGAGGGCAATCAGCCCCAGCATTTT. Translation: CASRKEAEGNQPQHF.

The chain is built from TRBV4-1 and TRBJ1-5, with 7 bases that match TRBD1. This CDR3 comprises 14 residues. CDR1 and CDR2 (germline): MGHRA, YSYEKL. V gave up 3 bases and J gave up 3 bases; unmatched junction bases: 2. The CDR3 DNA sequence: TGCGCCAGCAGCCAGGACAGGAACAATCAGCCCCAGCATTTT. Translated: CASSQDRNNQPQHF.

The chain couples TRBV19 to TRBJ1-5; no clear D. The CDR3 has 13 amino acids. V lost 6 bases and J lost 3, with 9 bases in between. CDR1 is LNHDA, CDR2 SQIVND, per germline (reference sequence). CDR3 sequence: CASRALNNQPQHF. CDR3 DNA sequence: TGTGCCAGTAGGGCCCTAAACAATCAGCCCCAGCATTTT. Variable domain in full (rest from reference TRBV19 and TRBJ1-5): DGGITQSPKYLFRKEGQNVTLSCEQNLNHDAMYWYRQDPGQGLRLIYYSQIVNDFQKGDIAEGYSVSREKKESFPLTVTSAQKNPTAFYLCASRALNNQPQHFGDGTRLSIL.

This chain connects TRBV4-2 to TRBJ2-2; possibly TRBD2 for D (5 bases). Trimming took off 3 bases at V and 2 bases at J, with 13 bases between the two ends. This CDR3 comprises 16 residues. The V gene's germline CDR1 is LGHNA and CDR2 YNFKEQ. The CDR3 is CASSQGSRGNTGELFF. The CDR3, as DNA: TGTGCCAGCAGCCAGGGGAGTCGAGGAAACACCGGGGAGCTGTTTTTT.

The V gene is TRBV7-2, the J gene TRBJ1-2; a weak D match, TRBD1 (5 bases). Germline CDR1 is SGHTA and CDR2 is FQGNSA. V was shortened by 4 bases and J by 7 bases, with 10 bases between the two germline ends. This CDR3 spans 12 amino acids. CDR3 nucleotide sequence: TGTGCCAGCAGCTCCTGGGGCTTTGGCTACACCTTC. It codes for CASSSWGFGYTF.

The rearrangement uses TRBV5-6 and TRBJ2-3; D is uncertain. Germline V gene lookup returns CDR1 SGHDT and CDR2 YYEEEE. Trimming removed 2 bases at V and 2 bases at J, with 15 bases between. This CDR3 region has 16 residues. This CDR3 is CASSFINKAATDTQYF. DNA of the CDR3: TGTGCCAGCAGCTTTATTAACAAAGCAGCCACAGATACGCAGTATTTT.

The rearrangement links TRBV7-9 to TRBJ1-1; D ambiguous. Trimming removed 8 bases at V and 2 bases at J, with 15 bases between. The length of the CDR3 is 14 residues. Looked up from germline, CDR1 is SEHNR and CDR2 is FQNEAQ (reference sequence). CDR3 nucleotide sequence: TGTGCCAGCGGGCTTTTTGGGTCCAACACTGAAGCTTTCTTT. This gives the protein CASGLFGSNTEAFF.

The V and J genes are TRBV6-6 and TRBJ2-7; D is unclear. Germline V gene sequence: CDR1 MNHNY, CDR2 SVGAGI (reference sequence). The V and J ends lost 6 bases and 0 bases respectively, with 12 bases between them. The CDR3 is 14 amino acids. In DNA form, the CDR3 reads TGTGCCAGCAGCCTTGTTAGGTACTCCTACGAGCAGTACTTC. This translates into CASSLVRYSYEQYF.